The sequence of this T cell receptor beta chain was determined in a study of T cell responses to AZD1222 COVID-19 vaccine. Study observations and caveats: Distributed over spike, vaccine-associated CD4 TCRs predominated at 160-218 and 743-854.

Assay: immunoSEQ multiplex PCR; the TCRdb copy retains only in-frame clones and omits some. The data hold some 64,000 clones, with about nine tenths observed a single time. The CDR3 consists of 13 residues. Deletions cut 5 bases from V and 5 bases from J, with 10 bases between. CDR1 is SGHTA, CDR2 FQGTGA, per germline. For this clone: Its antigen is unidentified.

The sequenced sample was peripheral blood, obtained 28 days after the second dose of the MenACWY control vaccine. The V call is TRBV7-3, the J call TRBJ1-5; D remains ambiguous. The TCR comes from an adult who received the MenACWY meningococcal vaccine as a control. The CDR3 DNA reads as TGTGCCAGCAGCCTCACACGGGATCAGCCCCAGCATTTT. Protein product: CASSLTRDQPQHF.